These T cell receptor beta chains were read from a single sample in a study of shared clonotypes between healthy human individuals. Clones were sequenced by immunoSEQ multiplex PCR, and TCRdb holds only the in-frame ones, with some missing. The table lists roughly 330,000 clones, 74% of them singletons. What was sequenced was memory CD4+ T cells sorted from blood. The receptors were gathered from a man under 40 in good health. Each CDR3 is given with its conserved first and last residue. D genes are given only for firm matches. Clone size is not always given. Where it is, it says once, few, many or a class for expanded clones.

size	D	V	J	DNA	CDR3
.	.	TRBV11-3	TRBJ2-1	TGTGCCAGCAGCTTATCCCAGGATAACAATGAGCAGTTCTTC	CASSLSQDNNEQFF
.	.	TRBV11-1	TRBJ2-7	TGTGCCAGCAGCTTAGCGAGCCTAGCCTACGAGCAGTACTTC	CASSLASLAYEQYF
.	TRBD1	TRBV29-1	TRBJ1-5	TGCAGCGTGGCGGGACAGAGCAATCAGCCCCAGCATTTT	CSVAGQSNQPQHF
once	.	TRBV7-2	TRBJ2-7	TGTGCCAGCAGCTTAGTTGGCAAATACTACGAGCAGTACTTC	CASSLVGKYYEQYF
many	TRBD1	TRBV27	TRBJ1-2	TGTGCCAGCGGATTGACAGGGATGAGCTACACCTTC	CASGLTGMSYTF
few	TRBD2	TRBV28	TRBJ2-1	TGTGCCAGCACCCTTTCGGGCGGGAGGGAGGTAGATGAGCAGTTCTTC	CASTLSGGREVDEQFF
.	.	TRBV7-2	TRBJ2-5	TGTGCCAGCAGCTTATCAGCCAGCGTGGAGACCCAGTACTTC	CASSLSASVETQYF
.	TRBD1	TRBV14	TRBJ1-4	TGTGCCAGCAGCAAGACAGGGGGCGGTGAAAAACTGTTTTTT	CASSKTGGGEKLFF
.	.	TRBV10-3	TRBJ2-1	TGTGCCATCAGTGAACCGGGACTCGATGACAATGAGCAGTTCTTC	CAISEPGLDDNEQFF
few	.	TRBV11-2	TRBJ2-7	TGTGCCAGCAGCCCCACTAGTAGGATGGTAGGGACTGGTTACGAGCAGTACTTC	CASSPTSRMVGTGYEQYF
.	TRBD2	TRBV4-1	TRBJ2-5	TGCGCCAGCAGCCAAGATCGTTTACTAGCGGGAGGGGGAAATTTAGAGACCCAGTACTTC	CASSQDRLLAGGGNLETQYF
.	.	TRBV28	TRBJ1-5	TGTGCCAGCAGTCCCGTACTCTTACAGCCCCAGCATTTT	CASSPVLLQPQHF
.	.	TRBV2	TRBJ2-3	TGTGCCAGCAGTGAAGCCTATCCCACAGATACGCAGTATTTT	CASSEAYPTDTQYF
.	TRBD1	TRBV28	TRBJ2-5	TGTGCCAGCAGCCAGGACAGGGGCAGGAAAAAGACCCAGTACTTC	CASSQDRGRKKTQYF
.	TRBD2	TRBV7-8	TRBJ2-7	TGTGCCAGCAGCTCCAAGACTAGCAAACACTCCTACGAGCAGTACTTC	CASSSKTSKHSYEQYF
few	.	TRBV5-6	TRBJ1-1	TGTGCCAGCAGCGCGGGACTCGGAGACACTGAAGCTTTCTTT	CASSAGLGDTEAFF
.	TRBD2	TRBV2	TRBJ2-5	TGTGCCAGCTCCGGGACTAGCGGGGGGGAGACCCAGTACTTC	CASSGTSGGETQYF
.	TRBD1	TRBV15	TRBJ1-5	TGTGCCACCAGCAGAGACGACAGGGGGCATCAGCCCCAGCATTTT	CATSRDDRGHQPQHF
.	.	TRBV7-2	TRBJ1-1	TGTGCCAGCAGCTCCGGTCCTTTGGCAGGGGAGTTGTACACTGAAGCTTTCTTT	CASSSGPLAGELYTEAFF
few	TRBD1	TRBV4-3	TRBJ2-1	TGCGCCAGCTCCGGGGACAGGGGATATGTGTATGAGCAGTTCTTC	CASSGDRGYVYEQFF
once	TRBD1	TRBV15	TRBJ2-1	TGTGCCACCAGCAGGACAGGGGGCCACAATGAGCAGTTCTTC	CATSRTGGHNEQFF
.	.	TRBV2	TRBJ2-4	TGTGCCAGCAGTATACTCAACGGGGACATTCAGTACTTC	CASSILNGDIQYF
.	.	TRBV27	TRBJ2-1	TGTGCCAGCAGTCCGCGGACAGTCTACAATGAGCAGTTCTTC	CASSPRTVYNEQFF
.	TRBD2	TRBV7-9	TRBJ2-7	TGTGCCAGCAGCTTGGTTAGCGGGAGCCTCGAGCAGTACTTC	CASSLVSGSLEQYF
.	TRBD1	TRBV2	TRBJ2-7	TGTGCCAGCAGTGAGCCACCTGAGGACAGGGTGGTTTACTACGAGCAGTACTTC	CASSEPPEDRVVYYEQYF
once	TRBD2	TRBV11-3	TRBJ2-5	TGTGCCAGCAGCCCACCGGGTCTAGCGGGAGAGACCCAGTACTTC	CASSPPGLAGETQYF
few	TRBD1	TRBV9	TRBJ1-2	TGTGCCAGCAGCGACGACAGGGGTTTTGGCTATGGCTACACCTTC	CASSDDRGFGYGYTF
once	.	TRBV15	TRBJ2-3	TGTGCCACCAGCAGGGGGAGGGGGGCCGGAGTAGATACGCAGTATTTT	CATSRGRGAGVDTQYF
.	.	TRBV19	TRBJ2-5	TGTGCCAGTAGCAGAGAACAGTTAGAGACCCAGTACTTC	CASSREQLETQYF
.	.	TRBV28	TRBJ1-3	TGTGCCAGCAGCCCTCCAGGGGCAGTTGGAAACACCATATATTTT	CASSPPGAVGNTIYF
.	TRBD1	TRBV5-5	TRBJ1-5	TGTGCCAGCAGGCCCGGGACAGACGATCAGCCCCAGCATTTT	CASRPGTDDQPQHF
.	.	TRBV27	TRBJ2-3	TGTGCCAGCAGGGTCATGAGAGGGCCTGATGAAGATACGCAGTATTTT	CASRVMRGPDEDTQYF
.	.	TRBV27	TRBJ2-4	TGTGCCAGCCAGACACTAGCCAAAAACATTCAGTACTTC	CASQTLAKNIQYF
.	.	TRBV6-6	TRBJ2-1	TGTGCCAGCAGTGCCGCGAAGGGCGGGAAAAACAATGAGCAGTTCTTC	CASSAAKGGKNNEQFF
.	TRBD1	TRBV6-5	TRBJ2-5	TGTGCCTGCCGGGGGACAGGGAAGCAGACCCAGTACTTC	CACRGTGKQTQYF
once	TRBD1	TRBV7-2	TRBJ1-2	TGTGCCAGCAGCTTAGCCAGGGGGGGCGGCTACACCTTC	CASSLARGGGYTF
.	.	TRBV27	TRBJ2-5	TGTGCCAGCAGTGTCAGGGGTGCGGGAAAAGAGACCCAGTACTTC	CASSVRGAGKETQYF
.	TRBD1	TRBV29-1	TRBJ2-1	TGCAGCGTTGGAACAGGGGGCTACAATGAGCAGTTCTTC	CSVGTGGYNEQFF
.	.	TRBV7-9	TRBJ2-7	TGTGCCAGCAGCGGGGGAGGAACCTTTTATCTCGAGCAGTACTTC	CASSGGGTFYLEQYF
.	.	TRBV7-8	TRBJ1-3	TGTGCCAGCAGCTTAGGACTCAGGCTCTCTGGAAACACCATATATTTT	CASSLGLRLSGNTIYF
.	.	TRBV7-6	TRBJ2-6	TGTGCCAGCAGCCTAATTCGGGGTTCTGGGGCCAACGTCCTGACTTTC	CASSLIRGSGANVLTF
.	.	TRBV11-2	TRBJ1-2	TGTGCCAGCAGCTTAGATCCCGTGCGGGGGCATGGCTACACCTTC	CASSLDPVRGHGYTF
.	TRBD1	TRBV19	TRBJ2-1	TGTGCCAGTAGTATGGCAGGGACAGCAGGTGAGCAGTTCTTC	CASSMAGTAGEQFF
.	.	TRBV2	TRBJ1-1	TGTGCCAGCAGTGATTCGGGGGATGCGGTGGCTTTCTTT	CASSDSGDAVAFF
.	.	TRBV29-1	TRBJ1-1	TGCAGCGTTTCCCCCACAGGGAGGTACACTGAAGCTTTCTTT	CSVSPTGRYTEAFF
.	.	TRBV7-2	TRBJ1-5	TGTGCCAGCAGCTTAGAGGACGGGGTGCGGCCCCAGCATTTT	CASSLEDGVRPQHF
.	.	TRBV5-6	TRBJ1-5	TGTGCCAGCAGCTTTAATCACAGGGTAGATCAGCCCCAGCATTTT	CASSFNHRVDQPQHF
few	.	TRBV28	TRBJ1-5	TGTGCCAGCAGGGGGAGGGGGTACAATCAGCCCCAGCATTTT	CASRGRGYNQPQHF
.	TRBD2	TRBV7-2	TRBJ2-7	TGTGCCAGCAGCTTAGAAACCCGGACTAGAGGGCAGCAGTACTTC	CASSLETRTRGQQYF
many	.	TRBV5-1	TRBJ2-3	TGCGCCAGCAGCTCCCAGGGAGTCACAGATACGCAGTATTTT	CASSSQGVTDTQYF
.	.	TRBV11-2	TRBJ2-2	TGTGCCAGCAGCTTCGGTGGAGGACGGCTCTTGTCCGGGGAGCTGTTTTTT	CASSFGGGRLLSGELFF
few	.	TRBV18	TRBJ2-7	TGTGCCAGCTCACCAATCCCGGTCTCCTACGAGCAGTACTTC	CASSPIPVSYEQYF
few	TRBD1	TRBV7-2	TRBJ2-3	TGTGCCAGCAGCCTCCGGGGACAGAACACAGATACGCAGTATTTT	CASSLRGQNTDTQYF
few	.	TRBV5-1	TRBJ2-3	TGCGCCAGCAGCTTGGAGGGGGGAGTCACAGATACGCAGTATTTT	CASSLEGGVTDTQYF